The T cell receptor beta chain described here comes from a study of shared clonotypes between healthy human individuals. In the study overall: Each donor contributed plates that comprised three CD4 naive, three CD4 memory, two CD8 naive and one CD8 memory. The study's findings and limits: In contrast to clonotypes shared by all four donors, non-shared clonotypes had lower generation probabilities.

The protocol was immunoSEQ multiplex PCR, while the TCRdb copy is restricted to in-frame clones and leaves out a portion. The repertoire consists of a few million clones, with about 92% occurring once and the leading ten covering 0.11% to 0.15%. A remark on this clone: Its antigen is unknown.

V lost 0 bases to trimming and J lost 5 bases, with 13 bases between them. The germline CDR1 and CDR2 sequences are MGHDK and SYGVNS. The length of the CDR3 is 16 residues. The sequence was obtained from a man between 18 and 35 years old in good health. Sequencing input: naive CD4+ T cells sorted from blood. Subset meaning: CD45RA+ positively selected. This sequence joins TRBV25-1 and TRBJ2-2; either TRBD1 or TRBD2 may supply D (5 bases each). The CDR3 loop is CASSEYGGVKTGELFF. The CDR3 nucleotides are TGTGCCAGCAGTGAATATGGGGGAGTGAAGACCGGGGAGCTGTTTTTT.